This T cell receptor (beta chain) was sequenced in a study of tumor-infiltrating lymphocytes in primary liver carcinoma. Turning to the study itself: Patients were both men and women, whose ages ran from 30 to 69 years. Notes on the study in general: Tumors had a top-250-clone fraction that was significantly higher than blood (p = 0.039).

TCR beta cDNA was made from 450 to 550 ng total RNA with a constant-region primer. Slightly modified ARM-PCR, run as three nested multiplex PCR rounds, produced the TCR beta libraries. Two initial PCR rounds of roughly 10 cycles each paired TRBV1-TRBV30 forward primers with a C-beta reverse primer. TCRdb analysed the multiplex PCR reads with MiXCR anew, one entry per CDR3 protein. The profile shows around 35,000 distinct CDR3 sequences, 60% to 80% of them singletons. A word on this clonotype: Its specificity is not known.

Without any cell sorting, roughly 18-30 mg of bulk tissue yielded co-extracted RNA and DNA. Trimming left V 1 base short and J 0 bases short, with 13 bases between. Per germline, CDR1 LGHNA and CDR2 YSLEER. This CDR3 comprises 16 residues. Sequenced: tumor-adjacent normal liver tissue. V gene TRBV4-3 combines with J gene TRBJ2-7; D is perhaps TRBD1 (6 bases). This TCR came from a man aged 35 to 55 with primary liver carcinoma and hepatitis B virus infection. As DNA, the CDR3 is TGCGCCAGCAGCCAAGGTTGGGGGCCCCCCTCCTACGAGCAGTACTTC. Encoded protein: CASSQGWGPPSYEQYF.